The clone carrying this T cell receptor beta chain was seen a few times. The V gene end was trimmed by 4 bases and the J gene end by 4 bases; junction bases not matched to a gene: 7. The CDR3 is 16 residues long. Looked up from germline, CDR1 is SGHRS and CDR2 is YFSETQ. This sample was taken from a study of T-cell reconstitution after alpha-beta-depleted transplantation in children. Unique molecular identifiers featured in how the TCRbeta library was prepared. TCRdb processed the PCR reads anew with MiXCR; each CDR3 protein has one entry. The top ten clones hold 0.85% to 1.3% of a sample with about 640,000 distinct CDR3 sequences, about 15% of them seen once.

The sample consisted of PBMCs from the stem cell graft donor, taken from the stem cell graft. The TCR sequence derives from a human donor who donated a stem cell graft to a child with acute myeloid leukemia. The chain uses TRBV5-1 and TRBJ2-3, with 12 bases fitting TRBD1. CDR3: CASSSPRDRGPDTQYF. CDR3 coding DNA: TGCGCCAGCAGCAGCCCCCGGGACAGGGGGCCAGATACGCAGTATTTT.